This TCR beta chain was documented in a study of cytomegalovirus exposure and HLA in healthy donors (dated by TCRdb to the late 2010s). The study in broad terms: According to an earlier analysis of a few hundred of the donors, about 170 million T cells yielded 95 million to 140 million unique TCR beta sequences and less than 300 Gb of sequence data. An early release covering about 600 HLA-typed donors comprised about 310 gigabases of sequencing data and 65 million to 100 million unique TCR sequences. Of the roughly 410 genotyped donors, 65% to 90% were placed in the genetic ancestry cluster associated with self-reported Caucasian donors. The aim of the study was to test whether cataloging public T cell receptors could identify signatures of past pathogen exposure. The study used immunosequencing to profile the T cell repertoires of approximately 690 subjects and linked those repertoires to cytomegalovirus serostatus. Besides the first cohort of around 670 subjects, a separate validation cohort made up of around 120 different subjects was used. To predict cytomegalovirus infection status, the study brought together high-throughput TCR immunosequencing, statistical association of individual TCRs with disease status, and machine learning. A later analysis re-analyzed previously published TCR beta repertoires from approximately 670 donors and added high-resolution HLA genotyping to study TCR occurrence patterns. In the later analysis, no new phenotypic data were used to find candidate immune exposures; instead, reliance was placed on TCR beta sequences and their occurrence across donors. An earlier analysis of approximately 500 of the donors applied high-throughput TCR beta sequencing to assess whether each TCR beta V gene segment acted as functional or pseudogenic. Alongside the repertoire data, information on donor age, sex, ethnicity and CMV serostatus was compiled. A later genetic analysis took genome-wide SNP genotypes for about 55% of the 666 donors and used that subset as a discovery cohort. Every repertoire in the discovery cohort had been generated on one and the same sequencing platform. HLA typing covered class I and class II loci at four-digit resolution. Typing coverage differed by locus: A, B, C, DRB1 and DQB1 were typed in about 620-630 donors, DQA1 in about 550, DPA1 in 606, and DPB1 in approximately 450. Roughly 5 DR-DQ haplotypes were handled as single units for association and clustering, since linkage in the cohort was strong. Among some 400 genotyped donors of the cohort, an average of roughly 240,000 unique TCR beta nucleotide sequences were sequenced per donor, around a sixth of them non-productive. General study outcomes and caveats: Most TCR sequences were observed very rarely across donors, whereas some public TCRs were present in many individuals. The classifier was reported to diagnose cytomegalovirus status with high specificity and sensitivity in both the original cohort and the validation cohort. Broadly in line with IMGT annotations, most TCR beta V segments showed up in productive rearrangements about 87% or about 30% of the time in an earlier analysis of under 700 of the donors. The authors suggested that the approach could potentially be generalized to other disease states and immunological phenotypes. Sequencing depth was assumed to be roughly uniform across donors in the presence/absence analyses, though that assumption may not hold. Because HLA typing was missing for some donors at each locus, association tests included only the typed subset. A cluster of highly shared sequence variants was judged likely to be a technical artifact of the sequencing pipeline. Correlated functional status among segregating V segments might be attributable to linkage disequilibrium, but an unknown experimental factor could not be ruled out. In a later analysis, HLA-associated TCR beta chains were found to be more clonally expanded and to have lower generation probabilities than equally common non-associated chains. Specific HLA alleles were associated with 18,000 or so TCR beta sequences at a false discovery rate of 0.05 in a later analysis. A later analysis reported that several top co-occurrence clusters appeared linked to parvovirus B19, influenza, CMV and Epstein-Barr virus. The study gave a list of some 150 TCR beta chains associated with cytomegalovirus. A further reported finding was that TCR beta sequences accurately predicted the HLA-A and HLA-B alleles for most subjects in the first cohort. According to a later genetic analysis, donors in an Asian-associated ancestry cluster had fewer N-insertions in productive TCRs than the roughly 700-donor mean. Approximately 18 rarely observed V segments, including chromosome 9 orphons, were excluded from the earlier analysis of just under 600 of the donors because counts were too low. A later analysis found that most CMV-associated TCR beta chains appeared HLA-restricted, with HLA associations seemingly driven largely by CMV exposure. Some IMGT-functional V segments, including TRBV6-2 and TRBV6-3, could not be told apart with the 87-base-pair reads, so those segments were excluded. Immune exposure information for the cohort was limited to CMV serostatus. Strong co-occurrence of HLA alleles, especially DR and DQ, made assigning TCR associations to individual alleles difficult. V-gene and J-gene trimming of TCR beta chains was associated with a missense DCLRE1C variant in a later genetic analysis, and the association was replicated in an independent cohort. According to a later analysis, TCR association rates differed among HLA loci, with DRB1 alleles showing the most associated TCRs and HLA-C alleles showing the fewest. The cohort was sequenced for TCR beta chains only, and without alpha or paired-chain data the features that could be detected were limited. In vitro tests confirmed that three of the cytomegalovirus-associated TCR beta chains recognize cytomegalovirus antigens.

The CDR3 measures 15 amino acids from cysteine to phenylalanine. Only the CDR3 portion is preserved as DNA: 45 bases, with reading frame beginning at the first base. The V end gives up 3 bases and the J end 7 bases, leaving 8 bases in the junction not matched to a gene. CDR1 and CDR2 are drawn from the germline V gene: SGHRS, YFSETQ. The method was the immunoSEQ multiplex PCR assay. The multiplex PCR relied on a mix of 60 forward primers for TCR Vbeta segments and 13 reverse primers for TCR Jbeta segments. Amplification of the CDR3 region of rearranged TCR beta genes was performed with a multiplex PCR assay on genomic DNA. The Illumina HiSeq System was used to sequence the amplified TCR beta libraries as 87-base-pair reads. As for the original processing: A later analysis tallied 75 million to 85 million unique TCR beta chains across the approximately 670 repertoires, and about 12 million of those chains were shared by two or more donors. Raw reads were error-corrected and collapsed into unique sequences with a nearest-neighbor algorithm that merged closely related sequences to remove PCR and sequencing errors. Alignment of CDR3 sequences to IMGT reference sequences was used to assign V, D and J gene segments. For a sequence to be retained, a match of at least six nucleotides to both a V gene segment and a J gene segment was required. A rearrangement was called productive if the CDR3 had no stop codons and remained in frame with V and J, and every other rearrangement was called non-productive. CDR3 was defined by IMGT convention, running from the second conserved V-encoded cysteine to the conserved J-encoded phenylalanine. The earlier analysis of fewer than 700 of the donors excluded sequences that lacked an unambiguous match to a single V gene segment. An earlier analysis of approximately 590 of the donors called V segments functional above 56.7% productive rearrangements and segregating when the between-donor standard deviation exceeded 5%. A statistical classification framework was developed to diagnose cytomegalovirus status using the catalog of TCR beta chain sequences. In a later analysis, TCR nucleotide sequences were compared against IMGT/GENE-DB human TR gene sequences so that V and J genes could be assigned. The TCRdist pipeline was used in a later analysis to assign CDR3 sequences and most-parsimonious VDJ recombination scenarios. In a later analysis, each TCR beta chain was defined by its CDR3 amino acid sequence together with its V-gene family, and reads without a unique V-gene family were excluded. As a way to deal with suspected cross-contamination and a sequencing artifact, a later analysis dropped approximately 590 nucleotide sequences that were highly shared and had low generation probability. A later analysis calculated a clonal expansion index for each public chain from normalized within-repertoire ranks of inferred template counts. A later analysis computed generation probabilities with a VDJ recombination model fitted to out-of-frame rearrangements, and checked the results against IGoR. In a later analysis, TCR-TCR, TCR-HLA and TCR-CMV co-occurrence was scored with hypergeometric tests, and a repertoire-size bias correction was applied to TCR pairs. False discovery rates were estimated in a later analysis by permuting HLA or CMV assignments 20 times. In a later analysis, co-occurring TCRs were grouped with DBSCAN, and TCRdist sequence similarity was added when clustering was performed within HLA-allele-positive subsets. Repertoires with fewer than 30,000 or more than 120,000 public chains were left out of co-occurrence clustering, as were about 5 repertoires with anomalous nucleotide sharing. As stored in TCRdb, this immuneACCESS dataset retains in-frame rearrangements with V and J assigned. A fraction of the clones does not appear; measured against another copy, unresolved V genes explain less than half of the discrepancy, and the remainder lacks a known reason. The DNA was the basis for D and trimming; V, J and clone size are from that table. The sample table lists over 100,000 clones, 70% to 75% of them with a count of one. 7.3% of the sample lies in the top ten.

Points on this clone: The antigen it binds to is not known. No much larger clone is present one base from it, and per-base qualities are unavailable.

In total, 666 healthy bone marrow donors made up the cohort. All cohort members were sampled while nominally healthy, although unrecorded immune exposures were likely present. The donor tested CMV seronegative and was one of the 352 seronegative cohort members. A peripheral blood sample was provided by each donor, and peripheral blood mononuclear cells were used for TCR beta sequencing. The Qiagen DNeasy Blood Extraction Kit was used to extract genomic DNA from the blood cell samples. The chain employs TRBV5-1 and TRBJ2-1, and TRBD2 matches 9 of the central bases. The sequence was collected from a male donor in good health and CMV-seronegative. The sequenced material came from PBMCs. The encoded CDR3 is CASSSVGTSKNEQFF. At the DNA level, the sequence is TGCGCCAGCAGCTCTGTCGGGACTAGCAAAAATGAGCAGTTCTTC.